This is a list of T cell receptor beta chains from one sample in a study of sequential checkpoint blockade in melanoma. Method: immunoSEQ multiplex PCR; TCRdb's copy keeps in-frame clones and lacks some. The sample lists thousands of clones, about 28% occurring once. The sequenced sample was tumor tissue (inferred from file names), obtained from a patient given nivolumab and ipilimumab in sequence. The source is a human donor with melanoma. Both conserved end residues are part of each CDR3. D genes are given only for firm matches. For some rows the clone size is stated as once, few or many, or as a class when expanded; others skip it.

DNA: TGTGCCATCAGTGGTGGGACAGGGGCCACAGATACGCAGTATTTT
CDR3: CAISGGTGATDTQYF
D: TRBD1
J: TRBJ2-3
size: .
V: TRBV6-8

DNA: TGTGCCTGGAACTTGGGACGGAAGATTCAAGAGACCCAGTACTTC
CDR3: CAWNLGRKIQETQYF
D: .
J: TRBJ2-5
size: few
V: TRBV30

DNA: TGTGCCACGACGACAGGGAACACTGAAGCTTTCTTT
CDR3: CATTTGNTEAFF
D: .
J: TRBJ1-1
size: few
V: TRBV6-8

DNA: TGTGCCAGCAGTTCGCTAGGGGGCACCGAGCAGTACTTC
CDR3: CASSSLGGTEQYF
D: TRBD1
J: TRBJ2-7
size: few
V: TRBV6-8

DNA: TGTGCCAGCAGCTTGAATACAGGGTTCGATCAGCCCCAGCATTTT
CDR3: CASSLNTGFDQPQHF
D: .
J: TRBJ1-5
size: .
V: TRBV11-3

DNA: TGTGCCAGCAGCCCGACGGGGACTAGCGGTTACAATGAGCAGTTCTTC
CDR3: CASSPTGTSGYNEQFF
D: TRBD2
J: TRBJ2-1
size: few
V: TRBV7-6

DNA: TGTGCCAGCAGCTTAGACCAAAGCTCCTACGAGCAGTACTTC
CDR3: CASSLDQSSYEQYF
D: .
J: TRBJ2-7
size: many
V: TRBV11-3

DNA: TGTGCCAACCGGGACCGAACCGCGAACACTGAAGCTTTCTTT
CDR3: CANRDRTANTEAFF
D: .
J: TRBJ1-1
size: .
V: TRBV12-2

DNA: TGCGCCAGCAGCATCCGGACTAGCGGGAGCGTTGGGGAGACCCAGTACTTC
CDR3: CASSIRTSGSVGETQYF
D: TRBD2
J: TRBJ2-5
size: .
V: TRBV5-1

DNA: TGTGCCAGCAGTTACTTTCTTGGGCAGGGCTACGAGCAGTACTTC
CDR3: CASSYFLGQGYEQYF
D: .
J: TRBJ2-7
size: .
V: TRBV6-8

DNA: TGCGCCACCCACGACGCGGGACAGAATGAAAAACTGTTTTTT
CDR3: CATHDAGQNEKLFF
D: TRBD1
J: TRBJ1-4
size: .
V: TRBV5-1

DNA: TGTGCCTGGAGTCCACAGGGGTGGGAAGAGACCCAGTACTTC
CDR3: CAWSPQGWEETQYF
D: TRBD1
J: TRBJ2-5
size: few
V: TRBV30

DNA: TGTGCCAGCAGCTTGCGAGACAATAGCAATCAGCCCCAGCATTTT
CDR3: CASSLRDNSNQPQHF
D: .
J: TRBJ1-5
size: many
V: TRBV11-3

DNA: TGTGCCAGCAGTGTCAGGGGGCATGAAGCTTTCTTT
CDR3: CASSVRGHEAFF
D: TRBD1
J: TRBJ1-1
size: medium-sized
V: TRBV6-8

DNA: TGTGCCAGTAGTACCCGGGGGACCCCTTACACCGGGGAGCTGTTTTTT
CDR3: CASSTRGTPYTGELFF
D: .
J: TRBJ2-2
size: .
V: TRBV19

DNA: TGTGCCAGCAGCTGGACAGGGAAAGGTGAGCAGTTCTTC
CDR3: CASSWTGKGEQFF
D: TRBD1
J: TRBJ2-1
size: .
V: TRBV6-8

DNA: TGTGCCAGCAGCGTAGAGCCACAAGGTTTTTACGAGCAGTACTTC
CDR3: CASSVEPQGFYEQYF
D: .
J: TRBJ2-7
size: few
V: TRBV9

DNA: TGTGCCAGCAGCTTAGGCTCGGCAGGAAGTCAGCCCCAGCATTTT
CDR3: CASSLGSAGSQPQHF
D: .
J: TRBJ1-5
size: .
V: TRBV11-3

DNA: TGTGCCAGCCAACCCCACATAACTAGCACAGATACGCAGTATTTT
CDR3: CASQPHITSTDTQYF
D: .
J: TRBJ2-3
size: few
V: TRBV19

DNA: TGTGCCATCAGTGAGTCGGCCAGCACAGATACGCAGTATTTT
CDR3: CAISESASTDTQYF
D: .
J: TRBJ2-3
size: .
V: TRBV10-3

DNA: TGTGCCAGCAGTTACGGCATCTATGGCTACACCTTC
CDR3: CASSYGIYGYTF
D: .
J: TRBJ1-2
size: .
V: TRBV6-8

DNA: TGCAGCGTTAGACCGACAGGGAAGAATGAGCAGTTCTTC
CDR3: CSVRPTGKNEQFF
D: TRBD1
J: TRBJ2-1
size: once
V: TRBV29-1

DNA: TGCGCCAGCAGCCAAGACCGGGACAGGGATTATGGCTACACCTTC
CDR3: CASSQDRDRDYGYTF
D: TRBD1
J: TRBJ1-2
size: many
V: TRBV4-1

DNA: TGTGCCAGCAGCGTAGGTGGGGACGGTGGCTACACCTTC
CDR3: CASSVGGDGGYTF
D: .
J: TRBJ1-2
size: few
V: TRBV9

DNA: TGTGCCAGCAGCGCAAAGCTACGGGGGTCAGATACGCAGTATTTT
CDR3: CASSAKLRGSDTQYF
D: .
J: TRBJ2-3
size: .
V: TRBV9

DNA: TGTGCCAGCAGTTACTCTGGGGTCGAGGGTCAGCCCCAGCATTTT
CDR3: CASSYSGVEGQPQHF
D: .
J: TRBJ1-5
size: few
V: TRBV6-8

DNA: TGTGCCAGTAGTATAGTCCCCGGGGAGTATCAGCCCCAGCATTTT
CDR3: CASSIVPGEYQPQHF
D: .
J: TRBJ1-5
size: .
V: TRBV19

DNA: TGTGCCAGTAGAGGACAGGGGATTAATTCACCCCTCCACTTT
CDR3: CASRGQGINSPLHF
D: TRBD1
J: TRBJ1-6
size: .
V: TRBV19

DNA: TGTGCCAGCCACCGCCCGGGTAGCGAGCAGTACTTC
CDR3: CASHRPGSEQYF
D: .
J: TRBJ2-7
size: .
V: TRBV18

DNA: TGCGCCAGCAGCTTGGGGGTGCGGGAGGGCTCCTACGAGCAGTACTTC
CDR3: CASSLGVREGSYEQYF
D: TRBD2
J: TRBJ2-7
size: .
V: TRBV5-1

DNA: TGCGCCAGCAGCGACCCGGGCCAAGGGGAAAAACTGTTTTTT
CDR3: CASSDPGQGEKLFF
D: .
J: TRBJ1-4
size: .
V: TRBV5-1

DNA: TGTGCCAGCAGGACCCAAACAGGGGCAGATACGCAGTATTTT
CDR3: CASRTQTGADTQYF
D: TRBD1
J: TRBJ2-3
size: .
V: TRBV6-8

DNA: TGCGCCAGTAATCCGGATTTGACAGGACGGAACTATGGCTACACCTTC
CDR3: CASNPDLTGRNYGYTF
D: .
J: TRBJ1-2
size: .
V: TRBV4-1

DNA: TGTGCCAGCAGATACCCCGGGGGGGTGAACACTGAAGCTTTCTTT
CDR3: CASRYPGGVNTEAFF
D: .
J: TRBJ1-1
size: few
V: TRBV6-8

DNA: TGTGCCATCAGGGGAACAGAGACAGGTCAGCCCCAGCATTTT
CDR3: CAIRGTETGQPQHF
D: .
J: TRBJ1-5
size: .
V: TRBV6-8

DNA: TGTGCCAGTAAACAGTCGAGGAACACAGATACGCAGTATTTT
CDR3: CASKQSRNTDTQYF
D: .
J: TRBJ2-3
size: .
V: TRBV19

DNA: TGTGCCAGCAGCTTGAGGGGCGTGGTAGAGACCCAGTACTTC
CDR3: CASSLRGVVETQYF
D: .
J: TRBJ2-5
size: few
V: TRBV11-3

DNA: TGTGCCAGCCAAACCGGACGCCCGGGGAATGAGCAGTTCTTC
CDR3: CASQTGRPGNEQFF
D: .
J: TRBJ2-1
size: few
V: TRBV19

DNA: TGTGCCGCGGGGACAGGGCTTGGAGGCTACACCTTC
CDR3: CAAGTGLGGYTF
D: TRBD1
J: TRBJ1-2
size: few
V: TRBV6-8

DNA: TGTGCCAGCAGCTTAGTCCTTGTTCGGGGCGGTACTGAAGCTTTCTTT
CDR3: CASSLVLVRGGTEAFF
D: .
J: TRBJ1-1
size: many
V: TRBV11-3

DNA: TGCGCCAGCAGCTTGGACGGACAGGGACGGGGCGAGCAGTACTTC
CDR3: CASSLDGQGRGEQYF
D: TRBD1
J: TRBJ2-7
size: .
V: TRBV5-1

DNA: TGTGCCAGCAGCCAAGATATAGCGGGGGGAAGCACAGATACGCAGTATTTT
CDR3: CASSQDIAGGSTDTQYF
D: TRBD2
J: TRBJ2-3
size: .
V: TRBV14

DNA: TGTGCCTGGACTCTGACCGGGGGAAGTAATTCACCCCTCCACTTT
CDR3: CAWTLTGGSNSPLHF
D: .
J: TRBJ1-6
size: few
V: TRBV30

DNA: TGCGCCAGCAGCTCGACAACAACTAATGAAAAACTGTTTTTT
CDR3: CASSSTTTNEKLFF
D: .
J: TRBJ1-4
size: .
V: TRBV5-1

DNA: TGTGCCTGGTCCCCGGGGGTTGGCAATGAGCAGTTCTTC
CDR3: CAWSPGVGNEQFF
D: .
J: TRBJ2-1
size: few
V: TRBV30

DNA: TGTGCCAGCAGCGTAGCGGGACAGGGCTTCTCCTCGGCTGGAAACACCATATATTTT
CDR3: CASSVAGQGFSSAGNTIYF
D: TRBD1
J: TRBJ1-3
size: .
V: TRBV9

DNA: TGTGCCAGCAGCTGGGGAAACGGACAGGGGGCAGGGGGCAATGAGCAGTTCTTC
CDR3: CASSWGNGQGAGGNEQFF
D: TRBD1
J: TRBJ2-1
size: few
V: TRBV11-3

DNA: TGTGCCAGCAGCTCCGACAGGCCTTGGGATACGCAGTATTTT
CDR3: CASSSDRPWDTQYF
D: .
J: TRBJ2-3
size: many
V: TRBV11-3

DNA: TGTGCCAGCAGCTCCCGGACTAGCGGCCCAGGGGTTCGACAAGAGACCCAGTACTTC
CDR3: CASSSRTSGPGVRQETQYF
D: TRBD2
J: TRBJ2-5
size: .
V: TRBV11-3

DNA: TGTGCCAGCAGCTTGATTACCCTCTCGGGTGAGCAGTTCTTC
CDR3: CASSLITLSGEQFF
D: .
J: TRBJ2-1
size: medium-sized
V: TRBV11-3

DNA: TGTGCCATCGCCGGGACAGCCCTTGGGGAGCAGTACTTC
CDR3: CAIAGTALGEQYF
D: TRBD1
J: TRBJ2-7
size: few
V: TRBV6-8

DNA: TGTGCCAGCAGCTTAGGAGCTAATTCACCCCTCCACTTT
CDR3: CASSLGANSPLHF
D: .
J: TRBJ1-6
size: .
V: TRBV7-1

DNA: TGTGCCAGCAATAACCCTAACACTGAAGCTTTCTTT
CDR3: CASNNPNTEAFF
D: .
J: TRBJ1-1
size: .
V: TRBV6-8

DNA: TGTGCCATCAGTGAGTCGAACGGGCGGGGTACCCAAGATGGCTACACCTTC
CDR3: CAISESNGRGTQDGYTF
D: .
J: TRBJ1-2
size: .
V: TRBV10-3

DNA: TGTGCCACCAGCAGAGGTACTCCGAACACTGAAGCTTTCTTT
CDR3: CATSRGTPNTEAFF
D: .
J: TRBJ1-1
size: .
V: TRBV15

DNA: TGCGCCAGCAGCATACGGCCTTTGGACAGGGGAGTCCACGAGCAGTACTTC
CDR3: CASSIRPLDRGVHEQYF
D: TRBD1
J: TRBJ2-7
size: .
V: TRBV4-1

DNA: TGTGCCAGCAGCTTGGGGACAGGGGGTCTCGTAGAGGGGACAGATACGCAGTATTTT
CDR3: CASSLGTGGLVEGTDTQYF
D: TRBD1
J: TRBJ2-3
size: few
V: TRBV11-3

DNA: TGTGCCAGCAGCAAAACTAGCTCTACTGGAAATGAGCAGTTCTTC
CDR3: CASSKTSSTGNEQFF
D: .
J: TRBJ2-1
size: medium-sized
V: TRBV6-8

DNA: TGTGCCAGTAGTTTGGGACTAGCCGGGGAGCTGTTTTTT
CDR3: CASSLGLAGELFF
D: TRBD2
J: TRBJ2-2
size: .
V: TRBV19

DNA: TGTGCCAGCAGGGAAAAGTTAGATACGCAGTATTTT
CDR3: CASREKLDTQYF
D: .
J: TRBJ2-3
size: few
V: TRBV6-8